One sample yielded the 5 T cell receptor beta chains listed below, sequenced in a study of blood T cell repertoires in COVID-19. Method: immunoSEQ multiplex PCR; TCRdb's copy keeps in-frame clones and lacks some. The sample lists fewer than 90,000 clones, more than 80% seen once, with roughly 6.8% in the top ten. Material: peripheral blood. The receptors were gathered from a woman over 75 with active COVID-19.

This clone showed up just once. The chain uses TRBV14 and TRBJ2-7; 9 bases agree with TRBD2. V was pared by 2 bases and J by 7 bases, with 9 bases of the junction left unmatched. Germline values: CDR1 SGHDN, CDR2 FVKESK. The CDR3 loop spans 15 amino acids. The CDR3 sequence is CASSQRLAGGREQYF. Here the CDR3 DNA reads TGTGCCAGCAGCCAAAGGCTGGCGGGAGGGAGGGAGCAGTACTTC.

V usage is TRBV29-1 and J usage is TRBJ2-5; a possible D gene is TRBD2 (5 bases). The length of the CDR3 is 13 residues. Germline CDR1 is SQVTM and CDR2 is ANQGSEA. The V end was cut by 3 bases, the J end by 3 bases, with 11 bases between. The CDR3 nucleotides read TGCAGCGTTGACGAGGGTGGGGAAGAGACCCAGTACTTC. Translating gives CSVDEGGEETQYF.

This chain joins TRBV5-1 and TRBJ2-7, with 11 bases aligning to TRBD2. The germline V gene has CDR1 SGHRS and CDR2 YFSETQ. This CDR3 has 16 residues. The trim removed 0 bases at V and 2 bases at J, leaving 4 bases unmatched. The CDR3 region has the DNA TGCGCCAGCAGCTTGGGCCTAGCGGGAGGCCCCTACGAGCAGTACTTC. Protein product: CASSLGLAGGPYEQYF. The whole variable domain, filled in from reference TRBV5-1 and TRBJ2-7, reads KAGVTQTPRYLIKTRGQQVTLSCSPISGHRSVSWYQQTPGQGLQFLFEYFSETQRNKGNFPGRFSGRQFSNSRSEMNVSTLELGDSALYLCASSLGLAGGPYEQYFGPGTRLTVT.

The rearrangement joins TRBV4-1 to TRBJ1-1, with no clear D. CDR1 MGHRA and CDR2 YSYEKL come from the germline V gene. CDR3 length: 15 amino acids. Trimming removed 4 bases from V and 1 base from J, with 13 bases in between. In DNA, the CDR3 is TGCGCCAGCAGCCCGAGCGGCTCGTGGAACACTGAAGCTTTCTTT. This sequence encodes CASSPSGSWNTEAFF.

The chain couples TRBV28 to TRBJ2-3; 7 nucleotides agree with TRBD2. The germline CDR1 and CDR2 sequences are MDHEN and SYDVKM. V lost 6 bases, J lost 2 bases, and 5 bases stayed unmatched. The CDR3 is made up of 14 amino acids. DNA of the CDR3: TGTGCCAGCAGCAATAGCGGGCTCACAGATACGCAGTATTTT. This gives the protein CASSNSGLTDTQYF. The variable domain in full, completed from reference TRBV28 and TRBJ2-3, reads DVKVTQSSRYLVKRTGEKVFLECVQDMDHENMFWYRQDPGLGLRLIYFSYDVKMKEKGDIPEGYSVSREKKERFSLILESASTNQTSMYLCASSNSGLTDTQYFGPGTRLTVL.